The source of this TCR beta chain is a study of cytomegalovirus exposure and HLA in healthy donors. Study information: Later, an analysis reported that the approximately 120 validation repertoires had used the same platform as the 550 to 750 first-cohort repertoires.

Assay used: immunoSEQ multiplex PCR; TCRdb lists only in-frame clones, some missing. The data contain approximately 90,000 clones, about 96% of them seen just once; the ten biggest clones take up less than 0.8%. General study points: For most TCR sequences rarity was the rule, although some public TCRs occurred in many donors. The tendency of first-cohort TCR clusters to co-occur in the 120 or so validation repertoires emerged from a later analysis.

While the first cohort had hundreds of subjects, the donors belonged to the separate validation cohort of 100 to 150 subjects. Germline-derived CDR1 and CDR2 are MNHNY and SVGAGI (reference sequence). V was clipped by 5 bases and J by 4 bases, with 12 bases between them. The CDR3 spans 14 residues. Notes on this clone: Its antigen is undetermined.

The sequenced sample consisted of PBMCs. The chain links TRBV6-6 to TRBJ1-3; D is unresolved. This TCR was recovered from a young man in good health and CMV-seronegative. As DNA, the CDR3 is TGTGCCAGCAGTACCCCAGAGGCGGGAAACACCATATATTTT. It codes for CASSTPEAGNTIYF.